The 27 T cell receptor beta chains given below trace back to one sample, sequenced in a study of a mutant IDH1 vaccine in newly diagnosed glioma. The time point is: baseline, week 1 (first vaccination visit). The treatment denotes: pre-vaccination baseline after standard-of-care therapy. Sequencing used immunoSEQ multiplex PCR; TCRdb keeps in-frame clones, though not all of them. The sample lists about 96,000 clones, just under 80% occurring once. This material consisted of PBMCs, taken from a glioma patient treated with radiotherapy, temozolomide or both. The receptors stem from a man aged 40-50 years with glioma.

The V gene is TRBV6-5, the J gene TRBJ2-5; D possibly corresponds to TRBD1 (6 bases). With 6 bases removed from V and 1 base from J, the gap between germline ends came to 15 bases. CDR1 and CDR2 from the germline V gene are MNHEY and SVGAGI. The CDR3 has 15 amino acids. CDR3 nucleotides: TGTGCCAGCAGACCCCTCGACAGGATCCAAGAGACCCAGTACTTC. Translated: CASRPLDRIQETQYF.

The J gene is TRBJ2-1, the V gene TRBV1. TRBV1 is described as a pseudogene. The CDR3 spans 16 residues. This CDR3 reads CTSSKDGIPEGDEQFF. The CDR3 nucleotides read TGCACCAGCAGCAAAGACGGGATTCCCGAAGGGGATGAGCAGTTCTTC.

The chain combines TRBV4-3 with TRBJ2-7; 7 nucleotides match TRBD1. Trimming at V came to 0 bases and at J to 1 base, leaving 3 bases not matched to a gene. Germline V CDR1 and CDR2: LGHNA, YSLEER. The CDR3 is 15 amino acids. CDR3 amino acids: CASSQEGRGSYEQYF. In nucleotides, the CDR3 is TGCGCCAGCAGCCAAGAGGGCAGGGGGTCCTACGAGCAGTACTTC.

This clone was observed a handful of times. The rearrangement uses TRBV19 and TRBJ1-1; no firm D call. Trimming took 0 bases from V and 0 from J, leaving 11 bases between them. Germline loops: CDR1 LNHDA, CDR2 SQIVND (reference sequence). The CDR3 spans 16 residues. This chain's CDR3 is CASSIDRGAVNTEAFF. CDR3 coding DNA: TGTGCCAGTAGTATAGATCGAGGAGCAGTGAACACTGAAGCTTTCTTT.

This clone was detected a few times. At one of its ends the junction is not consistent with the germline gene, which may arise from a read error. V usage is TRBV7-9 and J usage is TRBJ1-2; D remains ambiguous. The CDR3 is 13 amino acids. Germline V lookup: CDR1 SEHNR, CDR2 FQNEAQ (reference sequence). CDR3 loop: CASSLADDYGYTF. The CDR3, as DNA: TGTGCCAGCAGTTTAGCGGACGACTATGGCTACACCTTC.

This chain connects TRBV6-5 to TRBJ2-1; D possibly corresponds to TRBD2 (6 bases). CDR3 length: 15 residues. V shed 5 bases and J shed 3 bases, with 14 bases lying between them. Germline V gene lookup returns CDR1 MNHEY and CDR2 SVGAGI. The CDR3 loop reads CASSPPSGYYNEQFF. CDR3 sequence (DNA): TGTGCCAGCAGTCCGCCAAGCGGGTACTACAATGAGCAGTTCTTC.

The gene calls are TRBV5-6 and TRBJ2-7; TRBD1 might be the D (5 bases). Germline-derived CDR1 and CDR2 are SGHDT and YYEEEE. The CDR3 spans 13 residues. Trimming stripped 3 bases from V and 0 bases from J, with 7 bases between. The CDR3 DNA sequence: TGTGCCAGCAGCTCAGGGCCCTCCTACGAGCAGTACTTC. Its protein is CASSSGPSYEQYF.

The chain is built from TRBV5-3 and TRBJ1-1, with a tentative D call TRBD1 (5 bases). TRBV5-3 is placed among ORFs of uncertain function. Trimming removed 4 bases from V and 7 bases from J, with 23 bases in between. The CDR3 has 16 residues. Written as DNA, the CDR3 is TGTGCCAGAAGCCTGTTGAGGGGCGAGGGGTGCGATGAAGCTTTCTTT. Translation gives CARSLLRGEGCDEAFF.

This clone was observed a single time. The chain employs TRBV6-6 and TRBJ2-5; 8 nucleotides line up with TRBD2. The CDR3 covers 14 residues. V was pared by 6 bases and J by 4 bases, with 7 bases of the junction left unmatched. Germline V gene sequence: CDR1 MNHNY, CDR2 SVGAGI (reference sequence). DNA of the CDR3: TGTGCCAGCAGACATGCGGGGGGCGGAGAGACCCAGTACTTC. This encodes CASRHAGGGETQYF.

This clone was observed at least ten times. The chain combines TRBV19 with TRBJ1-1; D gene unclear. With 5 bases removed from V and 6 bases from J, the gap between germline ends came to 10 bases. The CDR3 runs 12 residues. Germline lookup yields CDR1 LNHDA and CDR2 SQIVND (reference sequence). CDR3 nucleotide sequence: TGTGCCAGTAGTCGGCCCTCGGCTGAAGCTTTCTTT. It translates to CASSRPSAEAFF.

The chain employs TRBV28 and TRBJ2-1; 8 nucleotides agree with TRBD1. Germline V gene lookup returns CDR1 MDHEN and CDR2 SYDVKM. This CDR3 has 15 amino acids. J lost 1 base, V lost 4 bases, and 3 bases had no gene match. The CDR3 DNA reads TGTGCCAGCAGTTCCAGGGGGCGGTCCTACAATGAGCAGTTCTTC. Amino acids: CASSSRGRSYNEQFF.

The chain recombines TRBV4-3 with TRBJ1-4; 8 bases are a match to TRBD1. Germline V gene lookup returns CDR1 LGHNA and CDR2 YSLEER. Trimming took 2 bases from V and 7 from J; bases not matched to a gene: 6. The CDR3 spans 15 residues. CDR3 residues: CASSQPGQGSEKLFF. The CDR3 nucleotides are TGCGCCAGCAGCCAACCTGGACAGGGAAGTGAAAAACTGTTTTTT.

V is TRBV27 and J is TRBJ1-6; the D is unclear. V lost 5 bases, J lost 3 bases, and 14 bases lay in between. This CDR3 has 16 residues. CDR1 is MNHEY and CDR2 is SMNVEV in the germline V gene (reference sequence). The CDR3 sequence is CASSVHHVSYNSPLHF. CDR3 in DNA: TGTGCCAGCAGTGTTCACCACGTAAGCTATAATTCACCCCTCCACTTT.

As to this clone: The junction departs from the called germline gene at one end, perhaps through a read error. The chain combines TRBV7-7 with TRBJ2-1, with 7 bases that match TRBD1. CDR1 is SSHAT and CDR2 is FNYEAQ in the germline V gene (reference sequence). This CDR3 comprises 16 residues. CDR3 sequence: CASSRCETGTDCEQFF. CDR3 nucleotide sequence: TGTGCTAGCAGCCGCTGTGAGACCGGGACAGACTGTGAGCAGTTCTTC.

The J gene is TRBJ2-5, the V gene TRBV5-1; 7 bases map to TRBD2. Germline V lookup: CDR1 SGHRS, CDR2 YFSETQ. This CDR3 is 16 amino acids long. V was clipped by 5 bases and J by 4 bases; unmatched bases: 14. The CDR3 loop reads CASRSGGGALRETQYF. The CDR3, as DNA: TGCGCCAGCAGATCCGGGGGAGGGGCTCTCCGAGAGACCCAGTACTTC.

The V call is TRBV19, the J call TRBJ1-2, with a weak D call TRBD1 (5 bases). The ends were cut back, 10 bases at V and 8 bases at J, with 14 bases in the middle. The V gene's germline CDR1 is LNHDA and CDR2 SQIVND (reference sequence). CDR3 length equals 11 residues. The CDR3 nucleotides are TGTGCCACCATGGGGGGGGACGGCTACACCTTC. Its translation is CATMGGDGYTF.

In this sample, this clone turned up a few times. The V gene is TRBV7-2, the J gene TRBJ1-1, with D maybe TRBD1 (5 bases). Germline values: CDR1 SGHTA, CDR2 FQGNSA. V was pared by 5 bases and J by 6 bases, with 7 bases between. CDR3 length equals 11 residues. CDR3 sequence reads: CASSPGPEAFF. The CDR3 DNA is TGTGCCAGCAGCCCAGGGCCTGAAGCTTTCTTT.

This clone was observed once. V and J are TRBV5-1 and TRBJ2-1; TRBD2 matches 11 bases. V lost 4 bases to trimming and J lost 7 bases; unmatched junction nucleotides: 7. The CDR3 runs 15 residues. Germline V gene sequence: CDR1 SGHRS, CDR2 YFSETQ. The CDR3 region has the DNA TGCGCCAGCAGCCCACTAGCGGGAGCTGGGAATGAGCAGTTCTTC. It yields the protein CASSPLAGAGNEQFF.

This clone was counted between two and nine times. This rearrangement joins TRBV6-1 to TRBJ1-6; D possibly corresponds to TRBD1 (6 bases). The V gene's germline CDR1 is MNHNS and CDR2 SASEGT. This CDR3 is built from 16 residues. Trimming removed 2 bases from V and 11 bases from J, with 19 bases in between. The CDR3 region is CASSETANLQGPPLHF. CDR3 DNA sequence: TGTGCCAGCAGTGAAACAGCGAATTTACAGGGCCCACCCCTCCACTTT.

The chain joins TRBV7-2 to TRBJ1-6; D gene uncertain. V shed 1 base and J shed 7 bases, with 5 bases lying between them. Germline V gene lookup returns CDR1 SGHTA and CDR2 FQGNSA. The CDR3 contains 13 residues. The CDR3 region has the DNA TGTGCCAGCAGCTTAGGTCCCAATTCACCCCTCCACTTT. Translated, it gives CASSLGPNSPLHF.

The CDR3 loop reads CASSFLEGGSTEAFF. DNA for the CDR3: TGTGCCAGCAGTTTCCTCGAGGGGGGGAGCACTGAAGCTTTCTTT. The chain carries TRBV6-6 and TRBJ1-1, with a tentative D call TRBD1 (6 bases). Trimming shortened V by 4 bases and J by 4 bases, and 16 bases separated the two germline ends. CDR3 length: 15 residues. CDR1 is MNHNY and CDR2 is SVGAGI in the germline V gene (reference sequence).

In DNA, the CDR3 is TGTGCCTCCACACAGGGGGGGACAGATACGCAGTATTTT. Protein sequence: CASTQGGTDTQYF. V usage is TRBV30 and J usage is TRBJ2-3; D is possibly TRBD1 (8 bases). This CDR3 is built from 13 residues. Germline CDR1 is GTSNPN and CDR2 is SVGIG (reference sequence). Trimming cost V 7 bases and J 3 bases, with 14 bases left between them.

The chain joins TRBV10-3 to TRBJ2-3; tentative D call: TRBD1 (6 bases). In germline, CDR1 is ENHRY, CDR2 SYGVKD. The CDR3 runs to 15 residues. V was pared by 4 bases and J by 4 bases, with 15 bases between. CDR3 sequence (DNA): TGTGCCATCAGTGGGGGGCAGGGACCCGCAGATACGCAGTATTTT. It codes for CAISGGQGPADTQYF.

The genes are TRBV5-6 and TRBJ2-5; D may be TRBD1 (6 bases). The J call is in doubt because the DNA end fits TRBJ2-7 better. Per the germline V gene, CDR1 is SGHDT and CDR2 is YYEEEE. The CDR3 loop spans 14 amino acids. DNA for the CDR3: TGTGCCAGCAGCCCCGGACAGCAGGACTACGAGCAGTACTTC. Amino acid sequence: CASSPGQQDYEQYF.

The chain uses TRBV6-1 and TRBJ2-7; D perhaps matches TRBD2 (5 bases). CDR1 is MNHNS and CDR2 is SASEGT in the germline V gene. The CDR3 totals 12 residues. V was pared by 10 bases and J by 6 bases, with 16 bases between. CDR3 loop: CATWAKRLEQYF. CDR3 bases: TGTGCCACCTGGGCTAAGCGGCTCGAGCAGTACTTC.

The chain joins TRBV5-6 to TRBJ2-5; perhaps D is TRBD1 or TRBD2 (5 bases each). The germline V gene has CDR1 SGHDT and CDR2 YYEEEE. Trimming took off 0 bases at V and 1 base at J, with 16 bases between the two ends. The CDR3 has 17 residues. The CDR3 DNA sequence: TGTGCCAGCAGCTTGGCCGGGGCAGGGCCTCTCCAAGAGACCCAGTACTTC. Translated, it gives CASSLAGAGPLQETQYF.

The chain employs TRBV7-8 and TRBJ1-1, with a possible D match to TRBD1 (5 bases). The CDR3 length is 14 residues. CDR1 is SGHVS, CDR2 FQNEAQ, per germline. V lost 1 base, J lost 5 bases, and 11 bases lay in between. This CDR3 is CASSLEPGRTEAFF. CDR3 bases: TGTGCCAGCAGCTTAGAACCAGGGCGGACTGAAGCTTTCTTT.